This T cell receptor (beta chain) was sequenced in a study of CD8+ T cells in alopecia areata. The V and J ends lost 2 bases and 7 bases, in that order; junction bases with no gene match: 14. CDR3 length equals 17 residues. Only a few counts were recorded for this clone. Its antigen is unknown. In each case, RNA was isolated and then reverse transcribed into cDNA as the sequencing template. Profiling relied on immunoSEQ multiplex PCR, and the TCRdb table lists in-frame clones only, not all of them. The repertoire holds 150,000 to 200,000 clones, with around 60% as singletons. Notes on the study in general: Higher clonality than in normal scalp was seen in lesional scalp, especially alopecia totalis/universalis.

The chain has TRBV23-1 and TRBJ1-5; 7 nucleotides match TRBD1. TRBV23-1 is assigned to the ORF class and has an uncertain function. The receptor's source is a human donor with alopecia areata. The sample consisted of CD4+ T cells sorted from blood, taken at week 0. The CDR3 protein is CASSQQGQCRTGQPQHF. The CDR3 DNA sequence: TGCGCCAGCAGTCAACAGGGACAGTGCCGTACCGGACAGCCCCAGCATTTT.